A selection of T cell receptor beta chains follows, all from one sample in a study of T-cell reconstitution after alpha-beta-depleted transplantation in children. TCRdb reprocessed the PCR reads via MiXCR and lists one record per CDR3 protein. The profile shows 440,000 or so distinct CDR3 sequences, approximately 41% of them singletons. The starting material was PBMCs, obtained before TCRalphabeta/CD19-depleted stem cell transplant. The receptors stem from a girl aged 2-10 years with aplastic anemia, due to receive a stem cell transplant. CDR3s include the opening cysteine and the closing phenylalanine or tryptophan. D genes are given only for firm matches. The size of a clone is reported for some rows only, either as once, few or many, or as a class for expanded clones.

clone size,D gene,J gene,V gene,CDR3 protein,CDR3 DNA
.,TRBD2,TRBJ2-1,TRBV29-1,CSAGLAGAYNEQFF,TGCAGCGCCGGATTAGCGGGGGCCTACAATGAGCAGTTCTTC
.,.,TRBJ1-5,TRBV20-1,CSAPRQKGNQPQHF,TGCAGTGCTCCTAGACAGAAGGGGAATCAGCCCCAGCATTTT
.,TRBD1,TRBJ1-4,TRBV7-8,CASSLRAGTGWFNEKLFF,TGTGCCAGCAGCCTGAGAGCCGGGACAGGGTGGTTTAATGAAAAACTGTTTTTT
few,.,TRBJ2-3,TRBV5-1,CASSLALDGNADTQYF,TGCGCCAGCAGCTTGGCCTTAGACGGGAATGCAGATACGCAGTATTTT
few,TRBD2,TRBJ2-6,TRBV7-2,CASSPGTSGTSGANVLTF,TGTGCCAGCAGCCCAGGGACTAGCGGGACCTCTGGGGCCAACGTCCTGACTTTC
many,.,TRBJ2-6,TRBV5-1,CASSLEGLDAGANVLTF,TGCGCCAGCAGCTTGGAGGGTCTAGATGCCGGGGCCAACGTCCTGACTTTC
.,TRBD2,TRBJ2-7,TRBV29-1,CSVEARTSATYEQYF,TGCAGCGTTGAAGCGCGGACTAGCGCGACCTACGAGCAGTACTTC
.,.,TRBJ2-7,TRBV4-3,CASSQDWGSYEQYF,TGCGCCAGCAGCCAAGATTGGGGCTCCTACGAGCAGTACTTC
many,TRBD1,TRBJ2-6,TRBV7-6,CASSNPATGVSGANVLTF,TGTGCCAGCAGCAACCCCGCAACAGGGGTCTCTGGGGCCAACGTCCTGACTTTC
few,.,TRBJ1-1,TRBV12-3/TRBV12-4,CASSLGPWTEAFF,TGTGCCAGCAGTTTGGGGCCCTGGACTGAAGCTTTCTTT
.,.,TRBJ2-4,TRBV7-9,CASSGWTAKNIQYF,TGTGCCAGCTCCGGATGGACAGCCAAAAACATTCAGTACTTC
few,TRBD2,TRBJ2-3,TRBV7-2,CASSLPASGRTDTQYF,TGTGCCAGCAGCTTACCCGCTAGCGGGAGGACAGATACGCAGTATTTT
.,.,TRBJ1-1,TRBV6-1,CASSEGQGNTEAFF,TGTGCCAGCAGTGAAGGGCAGGGGAACACTGAAGCTTTCTTT
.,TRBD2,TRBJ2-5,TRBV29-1,CSVVGTSLQETQYF,TGCAGCGTCGTCGGGACTAGTCTCCAAGAGACCCAGTACTTC
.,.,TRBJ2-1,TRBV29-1,CSVGGGRSYNEQFF,TGCAGCGTGGGGGGGGGCCGCTCCTACAATGAGCAGTTCTTC
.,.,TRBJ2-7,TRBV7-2,CASSRDIAAYEQYF,TGTGCCAGCAGCCGGGACATTGCTGCGTACGAGCAGTACTTC
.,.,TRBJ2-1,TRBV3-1,CASSQGTPADSYNEQFF,TGTGCCAGCAGCCAGGGGACACCGGCGGACTCCTACAATGAGCAGTTCTTC
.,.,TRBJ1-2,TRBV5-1,CASSSAPGRQVGFYGYTF,TGCGCCAGCAGCTCGGCTCCGGGACGGCAGGTGGGGTTCTATGGCTACACCTTC
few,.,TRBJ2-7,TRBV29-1,CSVVENEQYF,TGCAGCGTTGTGGAGAACGAGCAGTACTTC
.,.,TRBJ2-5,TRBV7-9,CASSLRDGYGETQYF,TGTGCCAGCAGCCTCCGGGACGGATATGGAGAGACCCAGTACTTC
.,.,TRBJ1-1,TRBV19,CASTNRQATAEAFF,TGTGCCAGTACCAACCGACAGGCAACAGCTGAAGCTTTCTTT
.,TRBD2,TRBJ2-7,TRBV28,CASSLGEGLALYEQYF,TGTGCCAGCAGTTTAGGAGAAGGACTAGCCCTCTACGAGCAGTACTTC
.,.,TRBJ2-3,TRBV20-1,CSAWDRRPDTQYF,TGCAGTGCGTGGGATCGCCGTCCAGATACGCAGTATTTT
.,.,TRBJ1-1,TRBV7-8,CASSSTEMNTEAFF,TGTGCCAGCAGCTCGACAGAAATGAACACTGAAGCTTTCTTT
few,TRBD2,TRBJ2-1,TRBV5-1,CASSFTGTSSNEQFF,TGCGCCAGCAGCTTTACCGGGACTAGCAGTAATGAGCAGTTCTTC
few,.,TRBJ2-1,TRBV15,CATSRDLRPQQFF,TGTGCCACCAGCAGAGATCTCCGGCCCCAGCAGTTCTTC
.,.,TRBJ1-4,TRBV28,CASSYVQGTEKLFF,TGTGCCAGCAGCTATGTTCAGGGGACTGAAAAACTGTTTTTT
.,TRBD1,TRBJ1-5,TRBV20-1,CSALYRGSQPQHF,TGCAGTGCCCTTTACAGGGGATCTCAGCCCCAGCATTTT
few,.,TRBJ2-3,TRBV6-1,CASSPTALQYTDTQYF,TGTGCCAGCAGCCCGACTGCGCTCCAGTACACAGATACGCAGTATTTT
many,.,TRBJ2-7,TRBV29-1,CSVGPRSSSYEQYF,TGCAGCGTGGGCCCCCGGAGTAGCTCCTACGAGCAGTACTTC
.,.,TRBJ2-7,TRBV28,CASRNPGLASLSYEQYF,TGTGCCAGCAGAAATCCGGGGCTAGCGAGTTTATCCTACGAGCAGTACTTC
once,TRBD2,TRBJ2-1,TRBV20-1,CCARGQAGGWKNEQFF,TGCTGTGCTAGGGGGCAGGCGGGAGGGTGGAAGAATGAGCAGTTCTTC
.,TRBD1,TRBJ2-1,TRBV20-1,CSASRPGQGRNEQFF,TGCAGTGCTAGCCGACCGGGACAGGGTAGGAATGAGCAGTTCTTC
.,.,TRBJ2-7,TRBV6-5,CASSYDGSAEQYF,TGTGCCAGCAGTTACGACGGATCGGCCGAGCAGTACTTC
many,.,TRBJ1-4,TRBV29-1,CSAYEGEKLFF,TGCAGCGCCTACGAGGGTGAAAAACTGTTTTTT
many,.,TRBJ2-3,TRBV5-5,CASSFGPTDTQYF,TGTGCCAGCAGCTTCGGCCCAACAGATACGCAGTATTTT